Below are 27 T cell receptor beta chains sequenced from a single sample in a study of OX40 agonist ivuxolimab in advanced cancers. Produced via immunoSEQ multiplex PCR; TCRdb's table is partial and in-frame only. The sample consists of more than 55,000 clones, over 75% of them appearing once. The sequencing here drew on CD4+ or CD8+ T cells sorted from blood, taken in a trial of the OX40 agonist ivuxolimab. The receptors were sampled from an adult with an advanced solid tumor such as melanoma, head and neck, liver or kidney cancer.

The V and J genes are TRBV27 and TRBJ2-2; D is unclear. CDR1 is MNHEY, CDR2 SMNVEV, per germline (reference sequence). This CDR3 comprises 14 residues. Trimming cost V 3 bases and J 2 bases, with 7 bases left between them. This chain's CDR3 is CASSFGLNTGELFF. The CDR3 DNA is TGTGCCAGCAGTTTTGGGCTCAACACCGGGGAGCTGTTTTTT.

The rearrangement uses TRBV5-4 and TRBJ1-6, with D unresolved. Looked up from germline, CDR1 is SGHNT and CDR2 is YYREEE (reference sequence). This CDR3 has 14 amino acids. V was clipped by 0 bases and J by 7 bases, with 8 bases between them. In nucleotides, the CDR3 is TGTGCCAGCAGCTTGGACCGGGCCAATTCACCCCTCCACTTT. Protein sequence: CASSLDRANSPLHF.

This clone was seen only once. The rearrangement uses TRBV5-6 and TRBJ2-2, with D maybe TRBD1 (6 bases). V lost 0 bases and J lost 6, with 15 bases in between. Germline V lookup: CDR1 SGHDT, CDR2 YYEEEE. CDR3 size: 16 residues. The CDR3: CASSLVKGDSAGELFF. CDR3 DNA sequence: TGTGCCAGCAGCTTGGTCAAGGGGGATAGTGCCGGGGAGCTGTTTTTT.

The chain has TRBV28 and TRBJ2-1; D gene ambiguous. Trimming shortened V by 5 bases and J by 8 bases, and 10 bases separated the two germline ends. This CDR3 region has 12 residues. Per the germline V gene, CDR1 is MDHEN and CDR2 is SYDVKM. The CDR3 loop is CASSPRPDEQFF. The DNA for the CDR3 is TGTGCCAGCAGTCCCCGTCCCGATGAGCAGTTCTTC.

The chain is built from TRBV19 and TRBJ1-1; tentatively, D is TRBD1 (6 bases). Germline V gives CDR1 LNHDA, CDR2 SQIVND (reference sequence). The V end lost 4 bases, the J end lost 5 bases, and 17 bases lay between the germline ends. This CDR3 spans 15 amino acids. The CDR3 spells CASSSRGGVGTEAFF. CDR3 bases: TGTGCCAGTAGTAGCAGGGGAGGGGTTGGAACTGAAGCTTTCTTT.

By share, this clone counts as medium-sized. The CDR3 loop reads CASSLLGETGELFF. DNA of the CDR3: TGTGCCAGCAGCTTATTAGGGGAAACCGGGGAGCTGTTTTTT. The chain couples TRBV11-2 to TRBJ2-2, with TRBD1 as a possible D gene (5 bases). CDR1 is SGHAT, CDR2 FQNNGV, per germline. This CDR3 has 14 amino acids. V lost 2 bases and J 5 bases, leaving 9 bases between the germline ends. The entire variable domain, with the rest obtained from reference TRBV11-2 and TRBJ2-2, is as follows: EAGVAQSPRYKIIEKRQSVAFWCNPISGHATLYWYQQILGQGPKLLIQFQNNGVVDDSQLPKDRFSAERLKGVDSTLKIQPAKLEDSAVYLCASSLLGETGELFFGEGSRLTVL.

About this clone itself: One end of the junction is discordant with germline, which a read error may explain. The rearrangement links TRBV2 to TRBJ2-7; no reliable D call. The length of the CDR3 is 11 residues. The germline gives CDR1 SNHLY, CDR2 FYNNEI. The CDR3 coding sequence is TGTGCCAGCAGTCAAGCCTACGAGCAGTACTTC. Translated, it gives CASSQAYEQYF.

The rearrangement links TRBV28 to TRBJ2-3, with 8 bases matching TRBD2. The CDR3 is made up of 15 amino acids. CDR1 is MDHEN, CDR2 SYDVKM, per germline. With 11 bases clipped from V and 0 bases from J, the junction kept 10 bases outside the gene matches. The CDR3 sequence: CAGRSGRVSTDTQYF. The CDR3 DNA reads TGTGCCGGACGAAGCGGGAGAGTTAGCACAGATACGCAGTATTTT.

The chain has TRBV28 and TRBJ2-4; D is perhaps TRBD2 (5 bases). V shed 4 bases and J shed 0 bases, with 16 bases lying between them. The V gene's germline CDR1 is MDHEN and CDR2 SYDVKM. The CDR3 covers 17 residues. CDR3 sequence (DNA): TGTGCCAGCAGTTCTCTCGACGGGGTAATAGCCAAAAACATTCAGTACTTC. Protein sequence: CASSSLDGVIAKNIQYF.

The V gene is TRBV5-1, the J gene TRBJ1-1, with D unresolved. Deletions cut 5 bases from V and 0 bases from J, with 8 bases between. Germline CDR1 SGHRS, CDR2 YFSETQ. CDR3 length equals 13 residues. CDR3 nucleotides: TGCGCCAGCAGACTAGGACTGAACACTGAAGCTTTCTTT. The encoded protein is CASRLGLNTEAFF.

The V gene is TRBV7-9, the J gene TRBJ2-5; 7 bases fit TRBD2. Germline-derived CDR1 and CDR2 are SEHNR and FQNEAQ (reference sequence). V lost 5 bases and J lost 1; bases outside the gene matches: 7. The CDR3 is made up of 15 amino acids. Here the CDR3 DNA reads TGTGCCAGCAGCCTTTTGGGGACTACCCAAGAGACCCAGTACTTC. Translated: CASSLLGTTQETQYF.

This clone was detected once. The chain couples TRBV5-1 to TRBJ2-5; D not certain. This CDR3 is 13 amino acids long. The germline CDR1 and CDR2 sequences are SGHRS and YFSETQ. V was cut by 1 base and J by 4 bases, with 8 bases left in between. The chain's CDR3 is CASSLLPGETQYF. In DNA form, the CDR3 reads TGCGCCAGCAGCTTGCTGCCGGGAGAGACCCAGTACTTC.

The CDR3 here is CASTGANYGYTF. CDR3 DNA sequence: TGTGCCAGCACGGGAGCGAACTATGGCTACACCTTC. J is TRBJ1-2 and V is TRBV28, with D unresolved. The germline gives CDR1 MDHEN, CDR2 SYDVKM. The CDR3 has 12 residues. V shed 7 bases and J shed 2 bases, with 8 bases lying between them.

This clone was observed once. The chain is built from TRBV6-4 and TRBJ2-7, with D perhaps assigned TRBD1 or TRBD2 (5 bases each). Trimming took 4 bases from V and 6 from J, leaving 16 bases between them. The CDR3 length is 14 residues. Germline CDR1 and CDR2: MRHNA and SNTAGT. In DNA, the CDR3 is TGTGCCAGCAGTGGCAACCAGCCTGGGGGCGAGCAGTACGTC. This encodes CASSGNQPGGEQYV.

The genes are TRBV7-9 and TRBJ1-4; D unclear. The V gene lost 5 bases and the J gene lost 3 bases, with 10 bases spanning the gap. The CDR3 is 14 residues long. The germline CDR1 and CDR2 sequences are SEHNR and FQNEAQ (reference sequence). The CDR3 nucleotides are TGTGCCAGCAGCGACGACGGGGCTAATGAAAAACTGTTTTTT. Protein sequence: CASSDDGANEKLFF. Together with reference TRBV7-9 and TRBJ1-4, the CDR3 gives the full variable domain: DTGVSQNPRHKITKRGQNVTFRCDPISEHNRLYWYRQTLGQGPEFLTYFQNEAQLEKSRLLSDRFSAERPKGSFSTLEIQRTEQGDSAMYLCASSDDGANEKLFFGSGTQLSVL.

The CDR3 region has the DNA TGTGCCAGCAGCCCCGGCCCTGGGGGGCATGAGCAGTTCTTC. This sequence encodes CASSPGPGGHEQFF. This sequence joins TRBV11-3 and TRBJ2-1; D may be TRBD1 or TRBD2 (6 bases each). Trimming removed 5 bases at V and 8 bases at J, with 16 bases between. CDR3 size: 14 residues. Germline V gives CDR1 SGHNT, CDR2 YENEEA.

The chain links TRBV6-5 to TRBJ1-1, with 7 bases lining up with TRBD1. V gave up 6 bases and J gave up 0 bases; unmatched junction bases: 1. The germline gives CDR1 MNHEY, CDR2 SVGAGI. The CDR3 has 13 residues. CDR3 nucleotides: TGTGCCAGCAGCGGGACAGTGAACACTGAAGCTTTCTTT. This encodes CASSGTVNTEAFF.

The chain joins TRBV7-9 to TRBJ1-1; D may be TRBD1 (5 bases). The CDR3 contains 15 residues. V lost 7 bases, J lost 2 bases, and 17 bases lay in between. Looked up from germline, CDR1 is SEHNR and CDR2 is FQNEAQ (reference sequence). CDR3: CASILDRDPNTEAFF. DNA of the CDR3: TGTGCCAGCATCTTGGACCGGGACCCTAACACTGAAGCTTTCTTT.

The CDR3 DNA reads as TGTGCCTGGAGTGCCCGTGGGGGGATCCCCTACGAGCAGTACTTC. As protein: CAWSARGGIPYEQYF. This chain joins TRBV30 and TRBJ2-7; a possible D gene is TRBD2 (6 bases). CDR3 length equals 15 residues. Trimming pared 1 base from V and 2 bases from J, leaving 15 bases between. Germline V gene data show CDR1 as GTSNPN and CDR2 as SVGIG (reference sequence).

V and J are TRBV6-6 and TRBJ1-1, with a tentative D call TRBD1 (6 bases). Trimming shortened V by 8 bases and J by 6 bases, and 19 bases separated the two germline ends. The CDR3 covers 14 residues. Germline V gene sequence: CDR1 MNHNY, CDR2 SVGAGI (reference sequence). As DNA, the CDR3 is TGTGCCAGCTCGACCGATATACAGGGAGCTGAAGCTTTCTTT. Residues: CASSTDIQGAEAFF.

This chain joins TRBV4-2 and TRBJ1-1; 12 nucleotides align to TRBD1. J was trimmed by 6 bases and V by 0 bases; bases with no gene match: 5. The CDR3 has 16 residues. Germline values: CDR1 LGHNA, CDR2 YNFKEQ. DNA of the CDR3: TGTGCCAGCAGCCAAGAATTCGGGGACAGGGGGCCTGAAGCTTTCTTT. Amino acid sequence: CASSQEFGDRGPEAFF.

This chain links TRBV29-1 with TRBJ2-3; 7 bases agree with TRBD2. The CDR3 consists of 16 residues. CDR1 and CDR2 from the germline V gene are SQVTM and ANQGSEA. V shed 6 bases, J shed 0 bases, and the junction held 12 bases outside the gene matches. The CDR3 bases are TGCAGCGTCGGACACGAAGCGGGACCTAGCACAGATACGCAGTATTTT. This encodes CSVGHEAGPSTDTQYF.

The genes are TRBV27 and TRBJ1-1, with D hard to call. Germline V gives CDR1 MNHEY, CDR2 SMNVEV (reference sequence). The CDR3 has 11 residues. The V gene lost 6 bases and the J gene lost 6 bases, with 8 bases spanning the gap. CDR3 sequence: CASRVGAEAFF. CDR3 nucleotide sequence: TGTGCCAGCAGAGTGGGCGCTGAAGCTTTCTTT.

V usage is TRBV7-8 and J usage is TRBJ2-3; D may be TRBD1 or TRBD2 (6 bases each). Deletions cut 3 bases from V and 3 bases from J, with 19 bases between. Per the germline V gene, CDR1 is SGHVS and CDR2 is FQNEAQ. The CDR3 is made up of 17 amino acids. The CDR3 loop reads CASSFPLRGGPTDTQYF. For the CDR3, the DNA is TGTGCCAGCAGCTTTCCCCTTCGTGGGGGGCCGACAGATACGCAGTATTTT.

This clone is judged medium-sized. The chain uses TRBV5-6 and TRBJ1-6, with a possible D match to TRBD1 (5 bases). Between the trimmed V and J ends, which lost 4 bases and 8 bases, there was a span of 19 bases. The length of the CDR3 is 16 residues. Germline CDR1 SGHDT, CDR2 YYEEEE. CDR3 in DNA: TGTGCCAGCAGCCCGGATAGGCGGGGGACGGATTCACCCCTCCACTTT. Translation gives CASSPDRRGTDSPLHF.

DNA of the CDR3: TGTGCCAGCAGTTTGGGCTCTGCGCGAGGCGATCAGCCCCAGCATTTT. This encodes CASSLGSARGDQPQHF. The V and J genes are TRBV28 and TRBJ1-5; D unresolved. Trimming took 3 bases from V and 5 from J, leaving 17 bases between them. Germline V gives CDR1 MDHEN, CDR2 SYDVKM. There are 16 residues in the CDR3.

The rearrangement uses TRBV15 and TRBJ2-5; a weak D match, TRBD1 (6 bases). Germline V lookup: CDR1 LNHNV, CDR2 YYDKDF (reference sequence). The CDR3 has 16 residues. The V gene lost 9 bases and the J gene lost 5 bases, with 25 bases spanning the gap. CDR3 DNA sequence: TGTGCCACTGGCAGTGCCCGGGCAGGGGTGGCGGAGACCCAGTACTTC. Translated, it gives CATGSARAGVAETQYF.